The T cell receptor beta chain described here comes from a study of OX40 agonist ivuxolimab in advanced cancers. Repertoires were generated with immunoSEQ multiplex PCR, while TCRdb's copy carries only in-frame clones and drops some. The repertoire holds tens of thousands of clones, with approximately 89% as singletons. Samples were taken at baseline and on day 1 of cycles 4 and 7. General study points: CD4+ and CD8+ T cells in blood underwent clonal expansion by week 6 at 0.1 to 3.0 mg/kg.

Worth noting for this clone: Antigen specificity is unknown.

The CDR3 extends over 20 amino acids. The ends lost 0 bases at V and 0 bases at J; junction bases unmatched: 10. Germline assignment: CDR1 LGHNA and CDR2 YNFKEQ. The V call is TRBV4-2, the J call TRBJ2-1, with 11 bases identical to TRBD2. The sample was CD4+ or CD8+ T cells sorted from blood, taken in a trial of the OX40 agonist ivuxolimab. The TCR comes from an adult with an advanced solid tumor such as melanoma, head and neck, liver or kidney cancer. The CDR3: CASSQDPRLAGFSSYNEQFF. As DNA, the CDR3 is TGTGCCAGCAGCCAAGATCCCCGACTAGCGGGGTTTAGCTCCTACAATGAGCAGTTCTTC.